The 27 T cell receptor beta chains given below trace back to one sample, sequenced in a study of Graves' ophthalmopathy and Graves' hyperthyroidism (dated by TCRdb to 2016 to 2018). Sequencing was carried out with an Illumina HiSeq 2000. For repertoire sequencing, TCR beta CDR3 regions were amplified from RNA transcripts. The first round was an RT-PCR using HTBI primers with the Qiagen OneStep RT-PCR kit, and this first round was followed by a second-round multiplex PCR, then size selection and purification. TCRdb reprocessed the public reads (quality trimming at Q25 with fastp, clone calling with MiXCR) and kept in-frame beta chains. When rows share a CDR3 protein, they turn into one entry using the most common DNA and genes. Present in this sample are 40,000 to 50,000 distinct CDR3 sequences, 50% to 65% of which were seen just once. About 24% of the sample goes to the ten largest clones. Sequencing was done on a sample of peripheral blood. These receptors were obtained from an adult man with Graves' ophthalmopathy.

In its sample, this clonotype was seen many times. V is TRBV5-5 and J is TRBJ2-5; D remains unclear. V was clipped by 0 bases and J by 5 bases, with 8 bases between them. CDR3 length: 13 amino acids. From germline, CDR1 is SGHKS and CDR2 YYEKEE (reference sequence). The CDR3 DNA follows: TGTGCCAGCAGCTTGGGAAGGGTTGAGACCCAGTACTTC. Encoded protein: CASSLGRVETQYF.

The CDR3 loop is CASSEGDRPGQPQHF. The CDR3 coding sequence is TGCGCCAGCAGCGAGGGTGACAGACCTGGTCAGCCCCAGCATTTT. The V call is TRBV5-1, the J call TRBJ1-5; D is perhaps TRBD1 (5 bases). The V gene lost 4 bases and the J gene lost 6 bases, with 17 bases spanning the gap. Germline V gene sequence: CDR1 SGHRS, CDR2 YFSETQ. CDR3 size: 15 residues.

The chain recombines TRBV11-2 with TRBJ2-7; D might be TRBD2 (6 bases). Germline V gene data show CDR1 as SGHAT and CDR2 as FQNNGV. The CDR3 sequence is 16 residues long. With 5 bases removed from V and 4 bases from J, the gap between germline ends came to 21 bases. Here the CDR3 reads CASSPPYGGDGYEQYF. CDR3 bases: TGTGCCAGCAGCCCCCCCTATGGCGGGGACGGGTACGAGCAGTACTTC.

This clonotype is labeled as medium-sized. The J gene is TRBJ2-3, the V gene TRBV29-1, with D maybe TRBD2 (5 bases). The CDR3 is 12 amino acids. Germline V gives CDR1 SQVTM, CDR2 ANQGSEA. The germline V and J ends were trimmed by 3 bases and 2 bases, with 6 bases remaining between them. CDR3 amino acids: CSVDGVTDTQYF. The CDR3 bases are TGCAGCGTTGACGGGGTCACAGATACGCAGTATTTT.

This clonotype has ten or more counts. The chain links TRBV5-6 to TRBJ1-2; D might be TRBD1 (5 bases). The CDR3 extends over 14 amino acids. V gave up 2 bases and J gave up 3 bases, with 11 bases separating them. CDR1 and CDR2 from the germline V gene are SGHDT and YYEEEE. CDR3 nucleotides: TGTGCCAGCAGCTTAAAGGGGTTGGACTATGGCTACACCTTC. This encodes CASSLKGLDYGYTF. Using reference TRBV5-6 and TRBJ1-2 for the parts outside the CDR3, the full variable domain is DAGVTQSPTHLIKTRGQQVTLRCSPKSGHDTVSWYQQALGQGPQFIFQYYEEEERQRGNFPDRFSGHQFPNYSSELNVNALLLGDSALYLCASSLKGLDYGYTFGSGTRLTVV.

This clonotype was seen ten or more times. V and J are TRBV7-8 and TRBJ1-1; 9 nucleotides agree with TRBD1. The CDR3 is 15 residues long. V lost 3 bases to trimming and J lost 4 bases; unmatched junction nucleotides: 6. The germline CDR1 and CDR2 sequences are SGHVS and FQNEAQ. CDR3 bases: TGTGCCAGCAGCTTGGCGGACAGGGGAGGCACTGAAGCTTTCTTT. It yields the protein CASSLADRGGTEAFF. The entire variable domain, with the rest obtained from reference TRBV7-8 and TRBJ1-1, is as follows: GAGVSQSPRYKVAKRGQDVALRCDPISGHVSLFWYQQALGQGPEFLTYFQNEAQLDKSGLPSDRFFAERPEGSVSTLKIQRTQQEDSAVYLCASSLADRGGTEAFFGQGTRLTVV.

The chain carries TRBV7-3 and TRBJ2-1, with 9 bases fitting TRBD2. Germline trimming cut 5 bases from V and 6 bases from J; bases unmatched to any gene: 14. The germline V gene encodes CDR1 SGHTA and CDR2 FQGTGA. The CDR3 loop spans 17 amino acids. CDR3 amino acids: CASSQFLSGGLSNEQFF. CDR3 coding DNA: TGTGCCAGCAGCCAATTCCTGAGCGGGGGGCTCAGCAATGAGCAGTTCTTC.

The rearrangement links TRBV20-1 to TRBJ1-2; D ambiguous. Germline assignment: CDR1 DFQATT and CDR2 SNEGSKA (reference sequence). Trimming removed 1 base at V and 11 bases at J, with 14 bases between. The CDR3 spans 12 residues. The CDR3, as DNA: TGCAGTGCTAGAGTAACTGGGGAAGCTTACACCTTC. It encodes CSARVTGEAYTF.

This clonotype was observed a few times. The chain recombines TRBV2 with TRBJ2-7, with 8 bases matching TRBD1. The V gene end was trimmed by 7 bases and the J gene end by 5 bases; junction bases not matched to a gene: 7. The CDR3 consists of 13 residues. Germline CDR1 and CDR2: SNHLY and FYNNEI. CDR3 amino acids: CASTGQGDHEQYF. CDR3 DNA: TGTGCCAGCACAGGACAGGGCGACCACGAGCAGTACTTC.

The genes are TRBV20-1 and TRBJ2-3, with D perhaps TRBD1 or TRBD2 (5 bases each). Trimming shortened V by 1 base and J by 2 bases, and 10 bases separated the two germline ends. The length of the CDR3 is 14 residues. Germline assignment: CDR1 DFQATT and CDR2 SNEGSKA (reference sequence). CDR3 sequence reads: CSARVPGHTDTQYF. The CDR3 DNA reads TGCAGTGCTAGAGTCCCGGGGCACACAGATACGCAGTATTTT.

The chain employs TRBV19 and TRBJ1-6; 8 nucleotides match TRBD1. Germline values: CDR1 LNHDA, CDR2 SQIVND (reference sequence). After removal of 3 bases from V and 8 bases from J, the junction contained 18 bases not matched to a gene. The CDR3 length is 19 residues. CDR3 loop: CASSIRTGRGDRRDSPLHF. As DNA, the CDR3 is TGTGCCAGTAGTATCCGGACCGGCCGAGGGGACAGGAGGGATTCACCCCTCCACTTT.

Many counts were recorded for this clonotype. The chain is built from TRBV11-2 and TRBJ2-1; TRBD1 might be the D (6 bases). This CDR3 spans 15 amino acids. Germline CDR1 is SGHAT and CDR2 is FQNNGV. V was trimmed by 1 base and J by 4 bases, leaving 11 bases between them. Here the CDR3 reads CASSLGPGVYNEQFF. CDR3 coding DNA: TGTGCCAGCAGCTTAGGGCCAGGGGTTTACAATGAGCAGTTCTTC.

The CDR3 nucleotides read TGTGCAAGTCGCTTCGTCCCTGTCTTAGCCAAAAACGTTCAGTACTTC. This gives the protein CASRFVPVLAKNVQYF. This chain uses TRBV12-2 with TRBJ2-4; TRBD1, the table's D call, was not compared with the DNA. TRBV12-2 is a pseudogene. The CDR3 sequence is 16 residues long.

Concerning this clonotype itself: No conserved phenylalanine or tryptophan ends this CDR3, so it is likely a read error. Because the CDR3's place on the DNA is in doubt, the DNA is left out and the CDR3 is given as listed by TCRdb. The CDR3 sequence: CASSTYPGFH. The V and J genes are TRBV12-3 or TRBV12-4 and TRBJ2-1. The CDR3 spans 10 amino acids, including both terminal residues.

V usage is TRBV29-1 and J usage is TRBJ2-5; possible D gene TRBD2, 5 bases. The CDR3 covers 12 residues. Germline V gene lookup returns CDR1 SQVTM and CDR2 ANQGSEA. V was clipped by 5 bases and J by 4 bases, with 11 bases between them. CDR3: CSVRVGGETQYF. The CDR3 DNA is TGCAGCGTTCGGGTTGGAGGAGAGACCCAGTACTTC.

As for this clonotype: This CDR3 is missing its conserved last phenylalanine or tryptophan, likely due to a read error. The limits of the CDR3 on the DNA are not certain, so only TCRdb's listed CDR3 is given. The gene calls are TRBV9 and TRBJ2-6. Germline V gene data show CDR1 as SGDLS and CDR2 as YYNGEE. The CDR3 length is 8 residues, termini included. The CDR3: CASSVGAL.

The V call is TRBV10-1, the J call TRBJ1-1; unclear D gene. V lost 0 bases, J lost 7 bases, and 9 bases lay in between. The CDR3 spans 13 residues. CDR1 is WNHNN and CDR2 is SYGVQD in the germline V gene (reference sequence). The CDR3 DNA reads as TGCGCCAGCAGTGAGTCGGGCGGAATTGAAGCTTTCTTT. Amino acids: CASSESGGIEAFF.

This clonotype was observed a single time. The gene calls are TRBV20-1 and TRBJ1-6; the match to TRBD1 covers 12 bases. This CDR3 has 15 residues. With 0 bases clipped from V and 10 bases from J, the junction kept 4 bases outside the gene matches. The germline V gene encodes CDR1 DFQATT and CDR2 SNEGSKA (reference sequence). CDR3 sequence: CSARDGTGGESPLHF. The CDR3 DNA reads as TGCAGTGCTAGAGATGGGACAGGGGGCGAATCACCCCTCCACTTT.

The table lists this clonotype with many counts. This chain links TRBV2 with TRBJ1-5; D may be TRBD1 (5 bases). Germline CDR1 and CDR2: SNHLY and FYNNEI. This CDR3 spans 15 amino acids. V gave up 2 bases and J gave up 2 bases, with 10 bases separating them. CDR3 sequence: CASSEQGSGNQPQHF. The CDR3 DNA is TGTGCCAGCAGTGAACAGGGTTCGGGCAATCAGCCCCAGCATTTT. Based on the CDR3 plus reference TRBV2 and TRBJ1-5, the full variable domain is EPEVTQTPSHQVTQMGQEVILRCVPISNHLYFYWYRQILGQKVEFLVSFYNNEISEKSEIFDDQFSVERPDGSNFTLKIRSTKLEDSAMYFCASSEQGSGNQPQHFGDGTRLSIL.

This clonotype has at least ten counts. The chain links TRBV5-6 to TRBJ2-5; tentative D call: TRBD1 (7 bases). V shed 5 bases and J shed 4 bases, with 12 bases lying between them. CDR1 and CDR2 (germline): SGHDT, YYEEEE. This CDR3 comprises 13 residues. The CDR3 sequence: CASRIQGGETQYF. The CDR3 DNA follows: TGTGCCAGCAGAATTCAGGGGGGAGAGACCCAGTACTTC.

Concerning this clonotype itself: One end of the junction fails to match germline, which may point to a read error. This rearrangement joins TRBV7-6 to TRBJ2-2, with TRBD2 matching over 9 bases. Germline CDR1 and CDR2: SGHVS and FNYEAQ. The CDR3 is made up of 15 amino acids. As DNA, the CDR3 is TGTGCTAGCAGCCCGATGAGCGGGAGGTCCGGGGAGCTGTTTTTT. Its protein product is CASSPMSGRSGELFF.

This clonotype was counted many times. The chain has TRBV7-8 and TRBJ2-3; D is perhaps TRBD1 (6 bases). V lost 7 bases, J lost 0 bases, and 17 bases lay in between. CDR1 and CDR2 from the germline V gene are SGHVS and FQNEAQ. The CDR3 is 16 amino acids. This CDR3 is CASTIQGRTSTDTQYF. CDR3 bases: TGTGCCAGCACCATACAGGGCCGAACTAGCACAGATACGCAGTATTTT.

This clonotype was found many times. V gene TRBV19 combines with J gene TRBJ2-3, with TRBD1 identical over 12 bases. CDR3 length: 15 residues. CDR1 is LNHDA, CDR2 SQIVND, per germline (reference sequence). The V and J ends lost 5 bases and 8 bases, in that order; junction bases with no gene match: 8. The CDR3 is CASSPGQGARGTQYF. The CDR3 bases are TGTGCCAGTAGTCCGGGACAGGGGGCGAGGGGTACGCAGTATTTT.

As to this clonotype: Germline and junction disagree at one end, which may indicate a read error. The CDR3 coding sequence is TGCAGTGCTAGAGACGGAGCGGGAGTGGCTACCGGGGAGCTGCTTTTT. It is translated as CSARDGAGVATGELLF. V usage is TRBV20-1 and J usage is TRBJ2-2; TRBD2 agrees at 8 bases. The CDR3 totals 16 residues. Germline V gene sequence: CDR1 DFQATT, CDR2 SNEGSKA (reference sequence).

Ten or more counts support this clonotype. The chain couples TRBV28 to TRBJ1-2, with a weak D call TRBD1 (5 bases). Trimming pared 7 bases from V and 4 bases from J, leaving 19 bases between. Germline CDR1 and CDR2: MDHEN and SYDVKM. The CDR3 runs to 15 residues. CDR3 nucleotides: TGTGCCAGCACCTCGCAAGAATCAAGGGGCTATGGCTACACCTTC. Its translation is CASTSQESRGYGYTF.

J is TRBJ2-1 and V is TRBV2; 8 bases match TRBD2. J was trimmed by 1 base and V by 6 bases; bases with no gene match: 14. Looked up from germline, CDR1 is SNHLY and CDR2 is FYNNEI. This CDR3 spans 18 amino acids. CDR3 DNA sequence: TGTGCCAGCAGCCCGAGGGCTAGCGGGTTGGTATCCTACAATGAGCAGTTCTTC. Translated: CASSPRASGLVSYNEQFF.

This clonotype came up many times. The V gene is TRBV19, the J gene TRBJ1-5, with D tentatively TRBD1 (5 bases). The germline gives CDR1 LNHDA, CDR2 SQIVND (reference sequence). Trimming took off 5 bases at V and 5 bases at J, with 22 bases between the two ends. The CDR3 length is 17 residues. CDR3 nucleotide sequence: TGTGCCAGTAGTCTCCCCCAGGACATGCTATTATATCAGCCCCAGCATTTT. Translating it yields CASSLPQDMLLYQPQHF.